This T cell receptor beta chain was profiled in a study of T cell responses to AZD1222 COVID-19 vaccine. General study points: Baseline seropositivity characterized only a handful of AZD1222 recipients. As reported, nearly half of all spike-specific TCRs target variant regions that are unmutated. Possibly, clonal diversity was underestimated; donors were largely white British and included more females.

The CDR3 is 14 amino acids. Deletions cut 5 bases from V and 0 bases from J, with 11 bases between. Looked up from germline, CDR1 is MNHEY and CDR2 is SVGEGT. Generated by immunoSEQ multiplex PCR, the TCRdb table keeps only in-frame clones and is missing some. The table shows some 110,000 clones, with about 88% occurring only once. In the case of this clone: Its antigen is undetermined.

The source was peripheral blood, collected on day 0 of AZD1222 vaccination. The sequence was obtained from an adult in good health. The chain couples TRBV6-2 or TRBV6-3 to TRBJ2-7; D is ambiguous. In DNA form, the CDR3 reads TGTGCCAGCAGTAACAGTCCGAGCTCCTACGAGCAGTACTTC. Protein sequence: CASSNSPSSYEQYF.